A single T cell receptor beta chain is shown here with its context. The antigen is undetermined. CDR3 length: 18 amino acids. This specimen belongs to a study of beta chain features in type 1 diabetes. Study in general: In age, gender and cell yields, patients were similar to healthy donors.

Expressed TCRB transcripts were sequenced after all isolated RNA was converted to cDNA. The data were produced by immunoSEQ multiplex PCR, yet TCRdb's version contains in-frame clones alone and is incomplete. This sample has hundreds of thousands of clones, with 15% found just once. General study points: Patients with type 1 diabetes carried fewer insertions and had more deletions at their VDJ junctions. PCR could preferentially amplify shorter templates, alike in patients and controls.

The chain has TRBV21-1 and TRBJ2-7; TRBD2 reflects the table's D call only, with no check against the DNA. TRBV21-1 is given as a pseudogene. Sequenced input: naive CD4+ T cells from blood. This TCR came from a man younger than 35 in good health. The CDR3 nucleotides read TGTGCCAGCAGCAAAGGCCCCGGGACTAGCGGGGGTACCTACGAGCAGTACTTC. Translating it yields CASSKGPGTSGGTYEQYF.